The TCR beta chain described here comes from a study of T-cell memory formation after mild COVID-19 (dated by TCRdb to the early 2020s). At the level of the whole study: TCR sequence clusters from the two donors were largely donor specific. In a couple of donors, T-cell clones that expanded and contracted after mild COVID-19 were tracked by sequencing TCRalpha and TCRbeta repertoires over time. Two young, previously healthy adult volunteers made up the cohort, one male and one female. Broad study findings and their caveats: Contracting CD4+ clones were located mainly in the CM and EM memory subsets, whereas CD8+ clones were found to be enriched in EMRA. Only a couple of mild cases were covered by the study, and larger cohorts that include severe cases with pre-infection samples were considered necessary. Clones that contracted from day 15 to 85 showed balanced CD4/CD8 phenotypes, whereas a second wave of clones that expanded from day 15 to 37 leaned towards CD4+. Some responding clones were detected in pre-infection memory, which suggested that pre-existing cross-reactive memory T cells had joined the SARS-CoV-2 response. The second-wave clones that peaked on day 37 were not confirmed to be SARS-CoV-2 specific.

These reads were obtained on an Illumina NovaSeq 6000. TCRalpha and TCRbeta cDNA libraries were built by 5'RACE with constant-segment primers, adding sample barcodes and unique molecular identifiers. RNA was extracted from every sample with Trizol reagent. Amplification of the libraries took two PCR steps, and the second step added a second sample barcode plus Illumina TruSeq adapters. Sequencing of the libraries was done on an Illumina NovaSeq, producing 2 x 150 bp paired-end reads. The source study handled its data this way. The reads were demultiplexed and collapsed into UMI-guided consensus sequences using migec v1.2.7. Using mixcr v2.1.11, UMI consensuses were aligned to TRA and TRB V and J templates and then assembled into clonotypes. Expanded or contracted clonotypes were those called significant by both edgeR and NoisET, with noise models trained on biological replicates. For edgeR calls, the cutoffs were a false discovery rate-adjusted p below 0.01 and a log2 fold-change threshold of 1. As an exploratory analysis of dynamics, max-normalized trajectories of the 1000 most abundant clonotypes were examined by PCA with hierarchical clustering. The CD4 or CD8 phenotype of responding clones was assigned using the separately sequenced CD4+ and CD8+ repertoires. The public reads were quality trimmed at Q25 with fastp and then assembled into clones with MiXCR by TCRdb, keeping productive beta chains. Identical CDR3 proteins give one entry, which carries the most common genes and DNA. The V and J calls follow TCRdb's processing rather than the paper's. Here the sample has roughly 130,000 distinct CDR3 sequences; about 5.9% occur a single time. Approximately 2.3% of the sample goes to the ten largest clones.

On this clonotype: What this receptor recognizes is not known. The record has no base qualities; no much larger clone is one base away.

Ficoll-Paque density gradient centrifugation was the method used to isolate PBMCs. Trimmed from V: 1 base; trimmed from J: 2 bases; junction bases lacking a gene match: 4. The CDR3 numbers 15 residues from cysteine through phenylalanine. Solely the CDR3 DNA is kept, with 45 bases framed from the first base. Looking up the germline V gene yields CDR1 MGHRA and CDR2 YSYEKL. Sequenced input: PBMCs or a T cell subset sorted from them (not recorded which). The clonotype originates from an adult woman who had mild COVID-19 (a few samples of this study predate the infection). The sample titles of this study are shuffled in the database, so cell type and time point are left out; the donor was told from shared clones. In this chain, TRBV4-1 is recombined with TRBJ1-2, and 7 bases in between align with TRBD1. The CDR3 has the sequence CASSQVPGQNYGYTF. The DNA is TGCGCCAGCAGCCAAGTCCCGGGACAGAACTATGGCTACACCTTC.